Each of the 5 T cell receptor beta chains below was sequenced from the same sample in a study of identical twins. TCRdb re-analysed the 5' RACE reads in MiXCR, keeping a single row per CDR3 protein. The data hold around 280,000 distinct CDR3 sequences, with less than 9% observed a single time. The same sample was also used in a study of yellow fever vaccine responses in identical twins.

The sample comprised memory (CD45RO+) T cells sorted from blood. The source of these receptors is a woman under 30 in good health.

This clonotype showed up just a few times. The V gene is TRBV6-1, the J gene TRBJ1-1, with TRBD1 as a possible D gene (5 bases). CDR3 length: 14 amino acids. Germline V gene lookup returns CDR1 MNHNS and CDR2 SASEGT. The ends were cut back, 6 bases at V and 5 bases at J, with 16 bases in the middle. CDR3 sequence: CASSPPGERTEAFF. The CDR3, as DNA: TGTGCCAGCAGCCCCCCGGGGGAAAGGACTGAAGCTTTCTTT.

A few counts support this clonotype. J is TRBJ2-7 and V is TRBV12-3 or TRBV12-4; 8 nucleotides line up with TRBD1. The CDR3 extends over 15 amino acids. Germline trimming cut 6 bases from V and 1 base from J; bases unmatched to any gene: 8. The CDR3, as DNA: TGTGCCAGCAGCCGAGGGACAGGTACATCCTACGAGCAGTACTTC. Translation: CASSRGTGTSYEQYF.

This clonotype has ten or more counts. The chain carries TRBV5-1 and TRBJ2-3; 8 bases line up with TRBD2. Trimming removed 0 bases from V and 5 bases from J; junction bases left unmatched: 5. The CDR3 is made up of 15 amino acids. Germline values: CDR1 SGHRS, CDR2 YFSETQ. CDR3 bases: TGCGCCAGCAGCTTGGCGACTAGCGTGTTAGATACGCAGTATTTT. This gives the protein CASSLATSVLDTQYF.

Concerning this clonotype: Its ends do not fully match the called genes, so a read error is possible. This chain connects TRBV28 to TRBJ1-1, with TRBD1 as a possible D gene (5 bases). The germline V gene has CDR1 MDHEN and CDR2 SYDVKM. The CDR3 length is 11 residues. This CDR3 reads CASSLTQRDGF. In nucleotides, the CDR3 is TGTGCCAGCAGTTTAACCCAAAGGGACGGATTT.

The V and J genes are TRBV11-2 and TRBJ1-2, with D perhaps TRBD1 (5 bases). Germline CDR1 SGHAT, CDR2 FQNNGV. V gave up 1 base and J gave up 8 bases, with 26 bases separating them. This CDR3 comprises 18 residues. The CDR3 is CASSLGAVWVTGPSGYTF. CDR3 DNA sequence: TGTGCCAGCAGCTTAGGGGCGGTCTGGGTTACAGGCCCCTCGGGCTACACCTTC.